Listed below are T cell receptor beta chains from one sample, sequenced in a study of blood T cell repertoires in COVID-19. Method: immunoSEQ multiplex PCR; TCRdb's copy keeps in-frame clones and lacks some. Among 250,000 to 400,000 clones listed, about 91% were seen once. The sequencing sample was made of peripheral blood. The receptors were gathered from a woman in her 30s with COVID-19, enrolled during active disease. CDR3s include the opening cysteine and the closing phenylalanine or tryptophan. The D gene is left open where the match is weak. Expanded clones get a size class; other rows say once, few or many, or leave the size out.

abundance	j_gene	v_gene	d_gene	CDR3aa	CDR3nt
-	TRBJ2-7	TRBV5-4	-	CASSLRGPSSYEQYF	TGTGCCAGCAGCCTCCGAGGGCCGAGCTCCTACGAGCAGTACTTC
-	TRBJ2-5	TRBV9	-	CASSVGGGAPQETQYF	TGTGCCAGCAGCGTAGGGGGCGGGGCGCCCCAAGAGACCCAGTACTTC
-	TRBJ1-1	TRBV27	-	CASSPYSPRGEGTEAFF	TGTGCCAGCAGTCCGTATTCACCACGAGGGGAGGGCACTGAAGCTTTCTTT
-	TRBJ1-1	TRBV19	-	CASSPRGNTEAFF	TGTGCCAGTAGTCCAAGGGGAAACACTGAAGCTTTCTTT
-	TRBJ1-2	TRBV28	-	CASSSRMGTVYGYTF	TGTGCCAGCAGTTCCCGAATGGGGACTGTCTATGGCTACACCTTC
-	TRBJ1-6	TRBV28	-	CASGSLRQGNSPLHF	TGTGCCAGCGGGTCCTTGAGGCAGGGCAATTCACCCCTCCACTTT
-	TRBJ1-4	TRBV12-5	TRBD1	CASAKTGDATNEKLFF	TGTGCTAGTGCTAAGACAGGGGATGCAACTAATGAAAAACTGTTTTTT
-	TRBJ1-6	TRBV12-3/TRBV12-4	-	CASRDSYNSPLHF	TGTGCCAGCAGAGACAGCTATAATTCACCCCTCCACTTT
-	TRBJ1-2	TRBV5-4	-	CASSLEKHYGYTF	TGTGCCAGCAGCTTGGAGAAGCACTATGGCTACACCTTC
-	TRBJ2-5	TRBV25-1	-	CASINMGAGETQYF	TGTGCCAGCATCAACATGGGGGCAGGAGAGACCCAGTACTTC
-	TRBJ1-2	TRBV5-1	-	CASSLAAQGSYGYTF	TGCGCCAGCAGCTTGGCCGCTCAGGGGAGCTATGGCTACACCTTC
-	TRBJ1-1	TRBV5-1	TRBD1	CASSPGQENTEAFF	TGCGCCAGCAGCCCAGGACAGGAGAACACTGAAGCTTTCTTT
-	TRBJ2-6	TRBV6-2/TRBV6-3	TRBD2	CASSYSGGGANVLTF	TGTGCCAGCAGTTACAGCGGGGGTGGGGCCAACGTCCTGACTTTC
-	TRBJ1-2	TRBV11-2	-	CAVGAGDGYTF	TGTGCAGTTGGGGCAGGGGATGGCTACACCTTC
-	TRBJ1-2	TRBV5-1	-	CASSLDGQGSAIYYGYTF	TGCGCCAGCAGCTTGGATGGGCAGGGGTCTGCGATATACTATGGCTACACCTTC
-	TRBJ2-5	TRBV7-9	TRBD1	CASSSNPGQKETQYF	TGTGCCAGCAGCTCTAATCCGGGACAGAAAGAGACCCAGTACTTC
-	TRBJ1-1	TRBV2	-	CASSRLDVNTEAFF	TGTGCCAGCAGTCGACTAGACGTGAACACTGAAGCTTTCTTT
-	TRBJ2-2	TRBV7-2	TRBD1	CASSPDRVDTGELFF	TGTGCCAGCAGCCCGGACAGGGTAGACACCGGGGAGCTGTTTTTT
-	TRBJ1-2	TRBV28	-	CASSLYAGNYGYTF	TGTGCCAGCAGTTTATATGCAGGGAACTATGGCTACACCTTC
-	TRBJ2-5	TRBV7-9	TRBD2	CASSLPSFGSGGVETQYF	TGTGCCAGCAGCTTACCCTCGTTTGGTAGCGGGGGGGTAGAGACCCAGTACTTC
-	TRBJ1-1	TRBV11-2	TRBD1	CASSPGQGVTEAFF	TGTGCCAGCAGCCCGGGACAGGGGGTGACTGAAGCTTTCTTT
-	TRBJ2-5	TRBV6-5	TRBD2	CASSIAGAGETQYF	TGTGCCAGCAGTATAGCGGGGGCCGGGGAGACCCAGTACTTC
-	TRBJ2-7	TRBV30	TRBD2	CAWSVPGRDEQYF	TGTGCCTGGAGTGTGCCGGGGAGGGACGAGCAGTACTTC
once	TRBJ2-2	TRBV28	TRBD2	CASSHGGEHTGELFF	TGTGCCAGCAGTCATGGGGGGGAACACACCGGGGAGCTGTTTTTT
-	TRBJ1-1	TRBV15	-	CATSRVPRNMNTEAFF	TGTGCCACCAGCAGAGTGCCGCGAAATATGAACACTGAAGCTTTCTTT
-	TRBJ2-2	TRBV4-3	-	CASSQGLGGTGELFF	TGCGCCAGCAGCCAAGGGTTGGGGGGCACCGGGGAGCTGTTTTTT
-	TRBJ1-2	TRBV13	-	CASSEPSGGYSDGYTF	TGTGCCAGCAGCGAACCCTCGGGGGGTTATTCCGATGGCTACACCTTC
-	TRBJ2-6	TRBV18	-	CASSLTGSSGANVLTF	TGTGCCAGCTCACTCACCGGTAGTTCTGGGGCCAACGTCCTGACTTTC
few	TRBJ2-5	TRBV7-9	-	CASSLAGETQYF	TGTGCCAGCAGCCTAGCCGGGGAGACCCAGTACTTC
once	TRBJ2-6	TRBV2	TRBD1	CASNDRATGANVLTF	TGTGCCAGCAATGACAGGGCGACTGGGGCCAACGTCCTGACTTTC
-	TRBJ1-2	TRBV10-3	-	CAISLTSGEDGYTF	TGTGCCATCAGCTTGACAAGCGGAGAGGATGGCTACACCTTC
-	TRBJ2-2	TRBV2	-	CASSVGRGTGELFF	TGTGCCAGCAGTGTTGGCAGGGGTACCGGGGAGCTGTTTTTT
-	TRBJ1-6	TRBV5-6	-	CASSPLRGSSYNSPLHF	TGTGCCAGCAGCCCTTTGCGAGGGAGCTCCTATAATTCACCCCTCCACTTT